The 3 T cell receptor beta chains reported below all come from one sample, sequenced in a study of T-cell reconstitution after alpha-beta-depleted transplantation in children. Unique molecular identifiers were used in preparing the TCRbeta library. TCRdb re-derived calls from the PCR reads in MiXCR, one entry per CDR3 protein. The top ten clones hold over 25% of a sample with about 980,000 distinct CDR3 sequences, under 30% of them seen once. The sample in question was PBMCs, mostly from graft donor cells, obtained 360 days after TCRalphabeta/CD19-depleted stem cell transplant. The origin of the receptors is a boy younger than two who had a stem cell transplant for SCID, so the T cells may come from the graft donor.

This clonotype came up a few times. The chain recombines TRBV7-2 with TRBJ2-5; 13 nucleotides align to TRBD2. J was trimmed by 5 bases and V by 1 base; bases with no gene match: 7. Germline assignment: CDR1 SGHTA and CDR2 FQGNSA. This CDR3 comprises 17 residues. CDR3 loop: CASSLGTSGGLGETQYF. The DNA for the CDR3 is TGTGCCAGCAGCTTAGGGACTAGCGGGGGTTTGGGGGAGACCCAGTACTTC.

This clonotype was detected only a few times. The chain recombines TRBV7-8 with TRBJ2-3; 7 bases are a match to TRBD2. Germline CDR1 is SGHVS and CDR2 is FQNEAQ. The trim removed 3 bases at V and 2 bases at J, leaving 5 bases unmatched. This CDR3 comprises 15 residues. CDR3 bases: TGTGCCAGCAGCTTCTTGAGCGGGGACACAGATACGCAGTATTTT. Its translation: CASSFLSGDTDTQYF.

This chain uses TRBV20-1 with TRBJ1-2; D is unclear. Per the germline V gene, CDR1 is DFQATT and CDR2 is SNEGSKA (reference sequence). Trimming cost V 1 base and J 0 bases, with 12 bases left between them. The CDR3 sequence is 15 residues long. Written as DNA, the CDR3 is TGCAGTGCTAGAGTCCCGGGAGGAGCTAACTATGGCTACACCTTC. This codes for CSARVPGGANYGYTF.